The 8 T cell receptor beta chains below come from one sample, sequenced in a study of blood T cell repertoires in COVID-19. Only in-frame clones appear in the TCRdb table, and some are missing; sequencing was by immunoSEQ multiplex PCR. The sample consists of 180,000 or so clones, around nine tenths of them appearing once. Sequencing input: PBMCs or T cells enriched from blood (not recorded which). The receptors were sampled from a woman in her late teens or twenties who had recovered from COVID-19.

In this sample, this clone turned up once. The chain links TRBV6-5 to TRBJ1-5; 10 positions match TRBD1. CDR1 is MNHEY, CDR2 SVGAGI, per germline. After removal of 4 bases from V and 7 bases from J, the junction contained 4 bases not matched to a gene. This CDR3 region has 14 residues. This chain's CDR3 is CASSSWTGGQPQHF. CDR3 bases: TGTGCCAGCAGTTCGTGGACAGGGGGACAGCCCCAGCATTTT.

This clone appeared a few times. V gene TRBV3-1 (or the pseudogene TRBV3-2) combines with J gene TRBJ1-2, with D uncertain. The V gene lost 4 bases and the J gene lost 2 bases, with 14 bases spanning the gap. Germline CDR1 and CDR2: LGHDT and YNNKEL (reference sequence). The CDR3 loop spans 15 amino acids. The CDR3 coding sequence is TGTGCCAGCAGCCGGCGGGCGACGGGCAACTATGGCTACACCTTC. It codes for CASSRRATGNYGYTF.

The chain joins TRBV29-1 to TRBJ1-5; D is possibly TRBD1 (6 bases). Germline assignment: CDR1 SQVTM and CDR2 ANQGSEA. V was cut by 4 bases and J by 5 bases, with 12 bases left in between. There are 13 residues in the CDR3. For the CDR3, the DNA is TGCAGCGTTGCTTACAGGGAAGATCAGCCCCAGCATTTT. Translated: CSVAYREDQPQHF.

The chain employs TRBV7-9 and TRBJ1-3, with 7 nucleotides matching TRBD1. The CDR3 loop spans 14 amino acids. V was clipped by 5 bases and J by 2 bases; unmatched bases: 3. CDR1 is SEHNR, CDR2 FQNEAQ, per germline (reference sequence). The CDR3 here is CASSLGTAGNTIYF. The CDR3 DNA follows: TGTGCCAGCAGCCTGGGGACAGCTGGAAACACCATATATTTT.

The chain has TRBV27 and TRBJ2-2; 10 nucleotides match TRBD1. In germline, CDR1 is MNHEY, CDR2 SMNVEV (reference sequence). The length of the CDR3 is 15 residues. J gave up 6 bases and V 6 bases, and 7 bases lay outside the gene matches. The DNA for the CDR3 is TGTGCCAGCAGCCTGGGACAGGGGTATTCCGGGGAGCTGTTTTTT. It translates to CASSLGQGYSGELFF.

This clone was observed a handful of times. The V call is TRBV7-8, the J call TRBJ2-3, with D uncertain. The CDR3 consists of 19 residues. CDR1 and CDR2 (germline): SGHVS, FQNEAQ. V shed 0 bases and J shed 0 bases, with 19 bases lying between them. This CDR3 reads CASSLARLHHHSSTDTQYF. The CDR3 nucleotides read TGTGCCAGCAGCTTAGCGAGACTCCACCACCACTCTAGCACAGATACGCAGTATTTT.

This clone has just one count. The chain carries TRBV9 and TRBJ2-5; TRBD1 matches 8 bases. The CDR3 is 14 amino acids. Germline CDR1 reads SGDLS; CDR2 reads YYNGEE. Unmatched junction bases numbered 7, after V lost 4 bases and J lost 5 bases. The CDR3 region is CASSPWTGFETQYF. The CDR3 nucleotides read TGTGCCAGCAGCCCCTGGACAGGGTTTGAGACCCAGTACTTC.

This clone is a singleton in its sample. The V call is TRBV14, the J call TRBJ1-2; TRBD1 might be the D (6 bases). Germline V lookup: CDR1 SGHDN, CDR2 FVKESK. The CDR3 extends over 14 amino acids. The V end was cut by 2 bases, the J end by 4 bases, with 11 bases between. CDR3 nucleotides: TGTGCCAGCAGCCAATCCAGGGGTGGCTATGGCTACACCTTC. It specifies CASSQSRGGYGYTF. Based on the CDR3 plus reference TRBV14 and TRBJ1-2, the full variable domain is EAGVTQFPSHSVIEKGQTVTLRCDPISGHDNLYWYRRVMGKEIKFLLHFVKESKQDESGMPNNRFLAERTGGTYSTLKVQPAELEDSGVYFCASSQSRGGYGYTFGSGTRLTVV.